The clone carrying this T cell receptor beta chain was detected only a few times. Germline DNA was also extracted, with blood RNA taken from unsorted whole blood. The entry originates in a study of tumor-infiltrating lymphocytes in primary liver carcinoma. Study at large: These patients were men and women whose ages were 30 to 69 years.

The CDR3 spans 13 residues. V was clipped by 3 bases and J by 10 bases, with 10 bases between them. Germline loops: CDR1 PRHDT, CDR2 FYEKMQ (reference sequence). The researchers produced TCR beta cDNA from roughly 500 ng total RNA with a constant-region primer. ARM-PCR, slightly modified, supplied the TCR beta libraries through three nested multiplex PCR rounds. Researchers ran the first two PCR rounds for ten to eleven cycles each with TRBV1-TRBV30 forward primers and a C-beta reverse primer. Each CDR3 protein gets one entry after TCRdb re-called the multiplex PCR reads with MiXCR. Of a few hundred thousand distinct CDR3 sequences listed, nearly 60% were seen once; the top ten hold over 15%.

The TCR comes from a woman aged 25-40 years with primary liver carcinoma and hepatitis B virus infection. The source material was peripheral blood. V and J are TRBV13 and TRBJ1-6, with D unresolved. The chain's CDR3 is CASSFGSFSPLHF. In nucleotides, the CDR3 is TGTGCCAGCAGCTTCGGAAGTTTCTCACCCCTCCACTTT.